This is a list of T cell receptor beta chains from one sample in a study of monozygotic twins with inflammatory bowel disease. One entry per CDR3 protein, without DNA, is what TCRdb gives after re-calling the 5' RACE reads. There are some 200,000 distinct CDR3 sequences in the sample, with 1.5% to 2% held by the top ten. The specimen was blood. Source of these receptors: a human donor with ulcerative colitis or Crohn's disease, or a healthy co-twin of an affected twin (not recorded which). Both conserved end residues are part of each CDR3. Each record gives: J gene, V gene, CDR3 length, CDR3 protein.

TRBJ2-7 | TRBV3-1 | 13 | CASSLGRHYEQYF
TRBJ1-1 | TRBV5-1 | 13 | CASSLEGSGGAFF
TRBJ1-6 | TRBV2 | 13 | CASSESMGSPLHF
TRBJ2-1 | TRBV10-3 | 17 | CAIRSSTSGRSYNEQFF
TRBJ1-4 | TRBV18 | 16 | CASSRNEQGYNEKLFF
TRBJ2-7 | TRBV20-1 | 12 | CSARGLAPEQYF
TRBJ1-5 | TRBV20-1 | 14 | CSAFRTGRNQPQHF
TRBJ1-5 | TRBV6-5 | 15 | CASSYQRDGNQPQHF
TRBJ2-5 | TRBV5-1 | 16 | CASSLWTGITGETQYF
TRBJ1-3 | TRBV12-3/TRBV12-4 | 15 | CASSFHAGSGNTIYF
TRBJ1-2 | TRBV20-1 | 14 | CSGARQEANYGYTF
TRBJ1-6 | TRBV6-5 | 15 | CASSYSAEPNSPLHF
TRBJ2-7 | TRBV11-2 | 11 | CASRLTREQYF
TRBJ2-3 | TRBV20-1 | 15 | CSASALGLYTDTQYF
TRBJ2-5 | TRBV11-2 | 15 | CASSSPSRAGETQYF
TRBJ1-1 | TRBV6-6 | 13 | CASSSGQRTEAFF
TRBJ2-7 | TRBV6-5 | 17 | CASSFTSPGTGDYEQYF
TRBJ1-2 | TRBV3-1 | 14 | CASSQQRQGYGYTF
TRBJ1-5 | TRBV18 | 15 | CASSPQGTINQPQHF
TRBJ2-1 | TRBV4-1 | 13 | CASSQPVPNEQFF
TRBJ2-1 | TRBV5-1 | 15 | CASSLVAGGPNEQFF
TRBJ1-1 | TRBV20-1 | 11 | CSASRYPEAFF
TRBJ1-2 | TRBV27 | 14 | CASSPTGSLHGYTF
TRBJ2-3 | TRBV5-6 | 16 | CASSYLIPLRSDTQYF
TRBJ2-7 | TRBV20-1 | 14 | CSARPRDRVYEQYF
TRBJ1-1 | TRBV6-1 | 16 | CASSALPGQGNTEAFF
TRBJ2-5 | TRBV20-1 | 14 | CSVIGQPSQETQYF
TRBJ2-5 | TRBV5-1 | 16 | CASSFLAQGSEETQYF
TRBJ2-7 | TRBV7-3 | 15 | CASSPAGARSYEQYF
TRBJ2-6 | TRBV5-1 | 16 | CASSPRSASGANVLTF
TRBJ2-2 | TRBV19 | 11 | CASSNTGELFF
TRBJ2-3 | TRBV6-1 | 14 | CASRRGGQPDTQYF
TRBJ1-1 | TRBV20-1 | 13 | CSALRVRGTEAFF
TRBJ2-2 | TRBV5-1 | 15 | CASSQGHVNTGELFF
TRBJ1-6 | TRBV6-1 | 15 | CASSELGGSGSPLHF
TRBJ1-4 | TRBV12-3/TRBV12-4 | 15 | CASSTGGGPNEKLFF
TRBJ2-3 | TRBV4-2 | 13 | CASSQDHGDTQYF
TRBJ1-5 | TRBV5-1 | 14 | CASSPDRGIQPQHF
TRBJ2-1 | TRBV7-9 | 16 | CASSFTPDISYNEQFF
TRBJ2-2 | TRBV9 | 16 | CASSVEAYLNTGELFF
TRBJ2-1 | TRBV18 | 15 | CAVPRQDNSYNEQFF
TRBJ2-7 | TRBV5-4 | 18 | CASSLVASGPRSSYEQYF
TRBJ2-2 | TRBV12-3/TRBV12-4 | 17 | CASSLFGQGANTGELFF
TRBJ2-5 | TRBV25-1 | 13 | CASNLVGQETQYF
TRBJ1-4 | TRBV5-1 | 17 | CASSAPTGGGNDEKLFF
TRBJ2-4 | TRBV15 | 15 | CATSDGARGKNIQYF
TRBJ1-2 | TRBV5-1 | 14 | CASSLAPASYGYTF
TRBJ2-1 | TRBV11-2 | 15 | CASSKGDRTVSWQFF
TRBJ1-2 | TRBV28 | 14 | CASRRDRVDYGYTF
TRBJ2-2 | TRBV5-5 | 17 | CASSPGLPAPNTGELFF
TRBJ1-2 | TRBV5-6 | 15 | CASSPDRVLGPGYTF
TRBJ1-5 | TRBV27 | 16 | CASSSLQGTGHQPQHF
TRBJ2-6 | TRBV19 | 16 | CASTQWGASGANVLTF
TRBJ1-6 | TRBV29-1 | 15 | CSVALSTDYNSPLHF
TRBJ2-6 | TRBV18 | 18 | CASSPLGQGASGANVLTF